The entry that follows covers one TCR beta chain sequence. Its antigen remains unidentified. These data originate in a study of cytomegalovirus exposure and HLA in healthy donors. Study results and caveats: Most TCR beta V segments were productive about 90% or about 30% of the time in an earlier analysis.

The CDR3 runs to 17 residues. The V and J ends lost 5 bases and 4 bases, in that order; junction bases with no gene match: 10. Germline V gives CDR1 MNHEY, CDR2 SMNVEV (reference sequence). Vbeta (60) and Jbeta (13) primers were used in the PCR. TCRdb's copy holds only in-frame clones and misses some; the assay was immunoSEQ multiplex PCR. The table lists about 160,000 clones, 75% of them singletons, with 3% in the top ten. The sample comprised PBMCs. This clonotype was obtained from a woman between 50 and 59 years old in good health and CMV-seropositive. V usage is TRBV27 and J usage is TRBJ2-2, with TRBD1 matching over 10 bases. The CDR3 region has the DNA TGTGCCAGCAGTCCACCTCCCGGGACAGGGGCCACCGGGGAGCTGTTTTTT. Protein: CASSPPPGTGATGELFF.